Listed here are 2 T cell receptor beta chains from one sample, sequenced in a study of cytomegalovirus exposure and HLA in healthy donors. In the PCR, 60 Vbeta and 13 Jbeta primers were used. The protocol was immunoSEQ multiplex PCR, while the TCRdb copy is restricted to in-frame clones and leaves out a portion. The sample consists of 150,000 or so clones, about 83% of them appearing once. Sequencing was done on a sample of PBMCs. All receptors come from a man aged 40-49 years in good health and CMV-seropositive.

The gene calls are TRBV9 and TRBJ2-1; 7 nucleotides agree with TRBD1. This CDR3 is 14 amino acids long. Trimming cost V 3 bases and J 8 bases; bases outside gene matches: 8. The germline gives CDR1 SGDLS, CDR2 YYNGEE. The chain's CDR3 is CASSAVGGQYEQFF. As DNA, the CDR3 is TGTGCCAGCAGCGCGGTAGGGGGACAGTATGAGCAGTTCTTC.

The table lists this clone with a count of one. This rearrangement joins TRBV29-1 to TRBJ2-1, with a weak D call TRBD2 (7 bases). The germline V gene has CDR1 SQVTM and CDR2 ANQGSEA. Trimming stripped 3 bases from V and 9 bases from J, with 12 bases between. The CDR3 has 12 residues. The CDR3 loop is CSVDEGGGEQFF. The CDR3 DNA reads as TGCAGCGTTGATGAGGGGGGGGGTGAGCAGTTCTTC.